The 5 T cell receptor beta chains below were found in one sample sequenced in a study of blood T cell repertoires in COVID-19. Libraries were prepared by immunoSEQ multiplex PCR; TCRdb keeps only in-frame clonotypes and omits some of them. The repertoire holds roughly 62,000 clones, 80% to 85% seen once, with roughly 10% in the top ten. Sequencing was carried out using peripheral blood. Receptors were obtained from a man aged 30 to 39 with COVID-19, enrolled during active disease.

This clone was found once. J is TRBJ2-1 and V is TRBV7-8; 13 positions match TRBD2. CDR1 SGHVS and CDR2 FQNEAQ come from the germline V gene. This CDR3 spans 16 amino acids. V lost 3 bases to trimming and J lost 5 bases; unmatched junction nucleotides: 4. CDR3 protein: CASSLGLAGRHNEQFF. The CDR3 nucleotides are TGTGCCAGCAGCTTGGGACTAGCGGGACGGCACAATGAGCAGTTCTTC.

This chain links TRBV5-4 with TRBJ1-3; perhaps TRBD1 as D (6 bases). The V end lost 1 base, the J end lost 5 bases, and 10 bases lay between the germline ends. Per germline, CDR1 SGHNT and CDR2 YYREEE (reference sequence). This CDR3 is 14 amino acids long. CDR3 residues: CASSLSGVRNTIYF. Here the CDR3 DNA reads TGTGCCAGCAGCTTGTCAGGGGTGAGAAACACCATATATTTT.

The rearrangement joins TRBV21-1 to TRBJ1-1; the table's D call, TRBD1, was not checked against the DNA. TRBV21-1 is deemed a pseudogene. There are 11 residues in the CDR3. The CDR3, as DNA: TGTGCCGGCTCATTGAACACTGAAGCTTTCTTT. This encodes CAGSLNTEAFF.

The chain recombines TRBV28 with TRBJ2-1, with 9 bases fitting TRBD2. V gave up 6 bases and J gave up 5 bases; unmatched junction bases: 2. Germline V gives CDR1 MDHEN, CDR2 SYDVKM. This CDR3 is built from 13 residues. The CDR3 DNA sequence: TGTGCCAGCAGGGCGGGAGGGCACAATGAGCAGTTCTTC. This encodes CASRAGGHNEQFF.

This rearrangement joins TRBV7-9 to TRBJ2-4; maybe TRBD2 (5 bases). This CDR3 is built from 14 residues. CDR1 is SEHNR and CDR2 is FQNEAQ in the germline V gene (reference sequence). V was shortened by 5 bases and J by 0 bases, with 8 bases between the two germline ends. The CDR3 sequence is CASSPGLAKNIQYF. CDR3 in DNA: TGTGCCAGCAGCCCCGGACTAGCCAAAAACATTCAGTACTTC.